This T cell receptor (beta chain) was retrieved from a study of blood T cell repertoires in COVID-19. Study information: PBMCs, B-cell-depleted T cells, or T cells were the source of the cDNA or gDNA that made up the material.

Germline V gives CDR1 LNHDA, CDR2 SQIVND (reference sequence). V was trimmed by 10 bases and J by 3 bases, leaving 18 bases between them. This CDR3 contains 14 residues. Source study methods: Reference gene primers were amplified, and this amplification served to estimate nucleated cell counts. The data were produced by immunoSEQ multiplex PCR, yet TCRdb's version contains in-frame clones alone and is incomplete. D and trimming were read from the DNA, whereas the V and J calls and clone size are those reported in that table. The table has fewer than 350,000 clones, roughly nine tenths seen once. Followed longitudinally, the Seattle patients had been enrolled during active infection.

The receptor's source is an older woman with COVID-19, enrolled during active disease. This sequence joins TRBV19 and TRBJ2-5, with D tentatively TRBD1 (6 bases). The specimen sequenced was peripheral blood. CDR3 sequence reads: CATRPPGAEETQYF. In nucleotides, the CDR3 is TGTGCCACCCGACCCCCAGGGGCCGAAGAGACCCAGTACTTC.